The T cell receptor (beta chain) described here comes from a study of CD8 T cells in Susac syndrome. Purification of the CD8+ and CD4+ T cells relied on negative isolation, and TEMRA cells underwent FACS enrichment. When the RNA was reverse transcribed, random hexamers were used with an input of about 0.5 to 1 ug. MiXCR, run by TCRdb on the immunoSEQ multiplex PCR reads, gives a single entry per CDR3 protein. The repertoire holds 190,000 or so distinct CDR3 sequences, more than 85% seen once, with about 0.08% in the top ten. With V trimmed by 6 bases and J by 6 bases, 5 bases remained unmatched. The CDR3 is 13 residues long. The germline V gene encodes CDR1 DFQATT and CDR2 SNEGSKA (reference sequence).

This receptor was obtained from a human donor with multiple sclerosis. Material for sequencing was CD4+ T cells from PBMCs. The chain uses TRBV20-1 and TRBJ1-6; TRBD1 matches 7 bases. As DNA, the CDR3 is TGCAGTGCGAGCAACAGGGGTAATTCACCCCTCCACTTT. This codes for CSASNRGNSPLHF.